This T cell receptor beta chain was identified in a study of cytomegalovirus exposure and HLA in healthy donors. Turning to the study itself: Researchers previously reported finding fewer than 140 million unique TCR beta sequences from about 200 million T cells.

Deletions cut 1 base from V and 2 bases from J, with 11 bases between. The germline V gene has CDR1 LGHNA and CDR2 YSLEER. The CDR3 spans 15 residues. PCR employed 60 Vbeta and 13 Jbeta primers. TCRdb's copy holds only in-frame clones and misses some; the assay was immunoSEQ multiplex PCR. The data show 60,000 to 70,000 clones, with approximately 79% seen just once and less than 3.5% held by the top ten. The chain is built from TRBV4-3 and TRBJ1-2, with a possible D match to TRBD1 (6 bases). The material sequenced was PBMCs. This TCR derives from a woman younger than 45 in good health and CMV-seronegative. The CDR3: CASSQAPGANYGYTF. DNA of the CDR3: TGCGCCAGCAGCCAAGCCCCAGGGGCGAACTATGGCTACACCTTC.